This T cell receptor beta chain was recovered during a study of CD8+CD57+ T cells in acquired aplastic anemia. Study overall: CD4+ and CD8+ cells, once sorted, gave DNA averaging roughly 3.2 ug.

Regarding this clonotype: Its target is not known. Its ends do not fully match the called genes, so a read error is possible.

Genomic DNA constituted the template upon which TCR beta VDJ and CDR3 profiling was performed. MiXCR, run by TCRdb on the reads, gives a single entry per CDR3 protein. The sample has just over 200,000 distinct CDR3 sequences, 50% to 70% seen once; the top ten hold around three fifths. Individuals selected for sequencing had exhibited CD8+CD57+ cell expansion on flow cytometry. Patients were untreated when blood was sampled. Study results and caveats: A set of about 30 CD8+ CDR3 sequences was shared between patients and controls, and these sequences appeared highly expressed in patients.

The origin of this receptor is a human donor with aplastic anemia. Sequenced: sorted CD4+, CD8+, or CD8+CD57+ T cells (not recorded which) from PBMCs.

The chain's CDR3 is CASSLKGRVETQYF. The CDR3 DNA sequence: TGTGCTAGCAGCTTAAAGGGGAGGGTGGAGACCCAGTACTTC. The chain carries TRBV7-7 and TRBJ2-5, with TRBD2 matching over 7 bases. The CDR3 runs to 14 residues. CDR1 is SSHAT, CDR2 FNYEAQ, per germline (reference sequence).